Presented here are 18 T cell receptor beta chains from one specimen sequenced in a study of Ad26.COV2.S vaccination and SARS-CoV-2 variants. Sample treatment: over 15 received Ad26.COV2.S at low or high dose, single or two shots; roughly five received placebo; per-sample allocation not given. After the first vaccine or placebo injection, samples were drawn on day 63. Using immunoSEQ multiplex PCR, the repertoire was profiled, and TCRdb retains in-frame clones only, with some absent. The sample consists of some 520,000 clones, around nine tenths of them appearing once. The source material was peripheral blood, sampled in a trial of Ad26.COV2.S vaccine versus placebo. All receptors derive from a person aged 18 to 65 who received the Ad26.COV2.S COVID-19 vaccine or a placebo.

Ten or more counts support this clone. This chain connects TRBV6-5 to TRBJ1-4; TRBD1 might be the D (6 bases). The V end lost 7 bases, the J end lost 7 bases, and 16 bases lay between the germline ends. This CDR3 contains 14 residues. Germline CDR1 and CDR2: MNHEY and SVGAGI. The CDR3 here is CASTIARGFEKLFF. The CDR3 nucleotides read TGTGCCAGCACGATCGCCAGGGGATTTGAAAAACTGTTTTTT.

V gene TRBV28 combines with J gene TRBJ1-5; perhaps TRBD1 as D (6 bases). Looked up from germline, CDR1 is MDHEN and CDR2 is SYDVKM. The CDR3 loop spans 15 amino acids. V was pared by 6 bases and J by 1 base, with 13 bases between. In nucleotides, the CDR3 is TGTGCCAGCAGCTCCGTCCAGGGGAGCAATCAGCCCCAGCATTTT. This encodes CASSSVQGSNQPQHF.

This clone was recorded a few times. This chain uses TRBV6-5 with TRBJ2-7, with 7 positions matching TRBD2. After removal of 2 bases from V and 3 bases from J, the junction contained 10 bases not matched to a gene. Germline V gene lookup returns CDR1 MNHEY and CDR2 SVGAGI. The CDR3 has 16 amino acids. CDR3: CASSYPSGGERYEQYF. As DNA, the CDR3 is TGTGCCAGCAGTTACCCCTCGGGGGGAGAGCGCTACGAGCAGTACTTC.

This clone was counted between two and nine times. The chain links TRBV5-1 to TRBJ2-1, with D maybe TRBD1 (5 bases). Germline assignment: CDR1 SGHRS and CDR2 YFSETQ. V was cut by 2 bases and J by 0 bases, with 21 bases left in between. CDR3 size: 19 residues. CDR3 region: CASSLRLGLSRSSYNEQFF. CDR3 coding DNA: TGCGCCAGCAGCTTAAGATTGGGGCTATCTCGTAGCTCCTACAATGAGCAGTTCTTC.

The chain couples TRBV2 to TRBJ1-1; D is uncertain. Trimming shortened V by 7 bases and J by 1 base, and 13 bases separated the two germline ends. Germline CDR1 reads SNHLY; CDR2 reads FYNNEI. The CDR3 has 14 residues. CDR3 sequence reads: CASNGPAENTEAFF. CDR3 in DNA: TGTGCCAGCAACGGGCCAGCAGAGAACACTGAAGCTTTCTTT.

The V gene is TRBV7-8, the J gene TRBJ1-2; the D gene is possibly TRBD1 (6 bases). The CDR3 has 12 residues. V lost 1 base to trimming and J lost 13 bases, with 13 bases between them. The germline gives CDR1 SGHVS, CDR2 FQNEAQ. In DNA, the CDR3 is TGTGCCAGCAGCTTAGAGTGGGGACATCTCACCTTC. Its protein product is CASSLEWGHLTF.

The chain recombines TRBV3-1 (or the pseudogene TRBV3-2) with TRBJ1-2; D might be TRBD1 (6 bases). CDR1 and CDR2 (germline): LGHDT, YNNKEL (reference sequence). CDR3 length: 14 residues. V lost 4 bases and J 4 bases, leaving 13 bases between the germline ends. The CDR3, as DNA: TGTGCCAGCAGCCGAATAACAGGGCCCTATGGCTACACCTTC. Its translation is CASSRITGPYGYTF.

This chain joins TRBV3-1 (or the pseudogene TRBV3-2) and TRBJ2-2; 7 nucleotides align to TRBD2. The CDR3 is 15 amino acids. Per the germline V gene, CDR1 is LGHDT and CDR2 is YNNKEL (reference sequence). The J segment lost 3 bases and the V segment lost 1 base, leaving 2 bases of the junction unmatched. This CDR3 reads CASSQAGGYTGELFF. CDR3 nucleotides: TGTGCCAGCAGCCAAGCGGGAGGTTACACCGGGGAGCTGTTTTTT.

This rearrangement joins TRBV19 to TRBJ2-3; TRBD1 might be the D (6 bases). The CDR3 runs to 13 residues. Looked up from germline, CDR1 is LNHDA and CDR2 is SQIVND (reference sequence). Trimming stripped 7 bases from V and 3 bases from J, with 11 bases between. The CDR3 DNA reads as TGTGCCAGTACCCCCAGGGGAACAGATACGCAGTATTTT. It yields the protein CASTPRGTDTQYF.

V is TRBV5-1 and J is TRBJ2-1; 11 bases are shared with TRBD2. The germline gives CDR1 SGHRS, CDR2 YFSETQ. V gave up 4 bases and J gave up 6 bases; unmatched junction bases: 9. This CDR3 comprises 16 residues. CDR3 in DNA: TGCGCCAGCAGCCTCCGGCTAGCGGGAGGCAGCAATGAGCAGTTCTTC. This sequence encodes CASSLRLAGGSNEQFF.

This clone was seen only a few times. V usage is TRBV7-3 and J usage is TRBJ2-1; 7 nucleotides agree with TRBD1. CDR1 is SGHTA and CDR2 is FQGTGA in the germline V gene. V dropped 2 bases and J dropped 4; count of bases not matched to a gene: 5. CDR3 length: 15 residues. As DNA, the CDR3 is TGTGCCAGCAGCTTAGCCCAGGGACAGTACAATGAGCAGTTCTTC. This sequence encodes CASSLAQGQYNEQFF.

This clone was seen a handful of times. One junction end disagrees with the germline gene, perhaps due to a read error. The CDR3 DNA sequence: TGTGCCAGCAGTAGAGGCAAGAGGGACACTGAAGCTTTCTTT. Translation: CASSRGKRDTEAFF. V usage is TRBV19 and J usage is TRBJ1-1; D uncertain. This CDR3 is 14 amino acids long. The germline gives CDR1 LNHDA, CDR2 SQIVND (reference sequence).

The genes are TRBV6-1 and TRBJ2-7; D not resolved. CDR1 MNHNS and CDR2 SASEGT come from the germline V gene. V lost 2 bases to trimming and J lost 10 bases, with 6 bases between them. There are 10 residues in the CDR3. Written as DNA, the CDR3 is TGTGCCAGCAGTGAATACTTCCAGTACTTC. This encodes CASSEYFQYF.

The chain is built from TRBV10-3 and TRBJ2-6; D may be TRBD1 or TRBD2 (5 bases each). Germline V gene sequence: CDR1 ENHRY, CDR2 SYGVKD. This CDR3 has 18 amino acids. The V and J ends lost 2 bases and 2 bases respectively, with 16 bases between them. The CDR3 loop reads CAISERPPQGAGANVLTF. The DNA of the CDR3 is TGTGCCATCAGTGAGAGGCCCCCCCAGGGAGCTGGGGCCAACGTCCTGACTTTC.

The chain combines TRBV24-1 with TRBJ1-4; 11 bases line up with TRBD1. With 8 bases clipped from V and 0 bases from J, the junction kept 10 bases outside the gene matches. Germline V gene sequence: CDR1 KGHDR, CDR2 SFDVKD. There are 18 residues in the CDR3. CDR3 region: CATNEWTGGDPTNEKLFF. CDR3 sequence (DNA): TGTGCCACCAACGAATGGACAGGGGGCGATCCAACTAATGAAAAACTGTTTTTT.

The chain combines TRBV6-2 or TRBV6-3 with TRBJ2-5, with D unresolved. Germline loops: CDR1 MNHEY, CDR2 SVGEGT. There are 11 residues in the CDR3. Trimming stripped 4 bases from V and 7 bases from J, with 7 bases between. CDR3 region: CASSSAPTQYF. DNA for the CDR3: TGTGCCAGCAGTTCCGCTCCGACCCAGTACTTC.

V usage is TRBV28 and J usage is TRBJ2-1; 10 nucleotides agree with TRBD1. This CDR3 comprises 15 residues. With 2 bases clipped from V and 7 bases from J, the junction kept 5 bases outside the gene matches. Germline CDR1 and CDR2: MDHEN and SYDVKM. CDR3: CASSLPGTGDNEQFF. The CDR3 DNA reads TGTGCCAGCAGTTTACCCGGGACAGGGGATAATGAGCAGTTCTTC.

The CDR3 reads CARRTYEQYF. DNA for the CDR3: TGTGCCAGGAGGACCTACGAGCAGTACTTC. The chain joins TRBV27 to TRBJ2-7; D gene unclear. Germline CDR1 is MNHEY and CDR2 is SMNVEV (reference sequence). The CDR3 sequence is 10 residues long. The germline V and J ends were trimmed by 9 bases and 2 bases, with 5 bases remaining between them.